At least ten counts were recorded for the clone carrying this T cell receptor (beta chain). The CDR3 totals 16 residues. Germline V gene lookup returns CDR1 SGHDT and CDR2 YYEEEE. J lost 7 bases, V lost 3 bases, and 8 bases had no gene match. These data come from a study of T-cell reconstitution after alpha-beta-depleted transplantation in children. It was with unique molecular identifiers that the TCRbeta library was prepared. TCRdb redid the calling of the PCR reads with MiXCR, one entry per CDR3 protein. This repertoire shows about 640,000 distinct CDR3 sequences, approximately 16% found once; its top ten account for 0.8% to 1.1%.

Here the sequenced sample was PBMCs from the stem cell graft donor, taken from the stem cell graft. The source is a human donor who donated a stem cell graft to a child with acute myeloid leukemia. The chain combines TRBV5-6 with TRBJ1-6; 9 positions match TRBD1. The CDR3 protein is CASSWGTGTGNSPLHF. The CDR3 coding sequence is TGTGCCAGCAGCTGGGGGACAGGGACTGGAAATTCACCCCTCCACTTT.